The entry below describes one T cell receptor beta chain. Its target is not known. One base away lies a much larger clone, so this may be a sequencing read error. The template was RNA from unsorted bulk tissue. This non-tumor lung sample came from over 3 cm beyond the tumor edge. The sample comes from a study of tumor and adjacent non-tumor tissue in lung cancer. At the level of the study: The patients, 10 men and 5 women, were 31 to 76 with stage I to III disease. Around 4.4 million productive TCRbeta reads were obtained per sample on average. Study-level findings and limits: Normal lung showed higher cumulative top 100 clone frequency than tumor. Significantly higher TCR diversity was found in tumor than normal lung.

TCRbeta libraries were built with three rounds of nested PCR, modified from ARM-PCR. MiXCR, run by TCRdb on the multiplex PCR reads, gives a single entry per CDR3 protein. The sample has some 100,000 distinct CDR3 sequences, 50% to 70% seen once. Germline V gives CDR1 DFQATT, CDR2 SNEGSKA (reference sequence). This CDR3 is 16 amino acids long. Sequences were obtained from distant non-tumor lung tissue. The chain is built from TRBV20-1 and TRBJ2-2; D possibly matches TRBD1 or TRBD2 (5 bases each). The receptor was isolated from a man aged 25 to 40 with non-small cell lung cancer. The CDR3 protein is CSARDKIGVNTGKLFF. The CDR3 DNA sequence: TGCAGTGCTAGAGATAAGATAGGGGTAAACACCGGGAAGCTGTTTTTT.